The rows below give T cell receptor beta chains drawn from one sample of a study of blood T cell repertoires in COVID-19. Profiling relied on immunoSEQ multiplex PCR, and the TCRdb table lists in-frame clones only, not all of them. The repertoire has more than 100,000 clones, over 70% of them found once; the top ten carry about 2.5%. Sample: peripheral blood. Source of these receptors: a man aged 50 to 60 with active COVID-19. The CDR3 runs from the conserved cysteine through the conserved F or W. D genes are given only for firm matches. Only part of the rows carry a size: once, few, many, or a class if the clone is expanded.

size,length,J,V,D,CDR3,DNA
-,14,TRBJ1-1,TRBV20-1,-,CSASQGHKNTEAFF,TGCAGTGCTAGTCAGGGACACAAGAACACTGAAGCTTTCTTT
-,16,TRBJ1-4,TRBV5-1,TRBD1,CASSLDAGTGGEKLFF,TGCGCCAGCAGCTTGGACGCCGGGACAGGAGGTGAAAAACTGTTTTTT
few,15,TRBJ1-6,TRBV7-9,TRBD1,CASSVSGQNNSPLHF,TGTGCCAGCAGCGTATCGGGACAGAATAATTCACCCCTCCACTTT
-,13,TRBJ2-5,TRBV3-1/TRBV3-2,TRBD1,CASSRTGLETQYF,TGTGCCAGCAGCAGGACAGGGCTGGAGACCCAGTACTTC
once,18,TRBJ2-3,TRBV4-3,TRBD2,CASSQEGASGGASDTQYF,TGCGCCAGCAGCCAAGAAGGCGCTAGCGGGGGGGCCTCAGATACGCAGTATTTT
-,16,TRBJ1-5,TRBV10-3,-,CAISEGTGQPNQPQHF,TGTGCCATCAGTGAGGGGACCGGACAGCCCAATCAGCCCCAGCATTTT
-,16,TRBJ2-5,TRBV4-3,TRBD2,CASSQEVAGASETQYF,TGCGCCAGCAGCCAAGAGGTAGCGGGGGCCTCAGAGACCCAGTACTTC
-,15,TRBJ2-1,TRBV19,TRBD2,CASSTRGGAYNEQFF,TGTGCCAGTAGTACCCGCGGGGGGGCCTACAATGAGCAGTTCTTC
-,14,TRBJ2-5,TRBV27,TRBD1,CASRHDTGGETQYF,TGTGCCAGCAGGCATGATACAGGGGGCGAGACCCAGTACTTC
-,14,TRBJ1-1,TRBV18,-,CASSPPRMNTEAFF,TGTGCCAGCTCACCACCGAGAATGAACACTGAAGCTTTCTTT
-,18,TRBJ1-5,TRBV2,TRBD1,CASSAPGQGLFHYQPQHF,TGTGCCAGCAGTGCTCCGGGACAGGGGTTATTCCACTATCAGCCCCAGCATTTT
-,12,TRBJ2-7,TRBV11-1,TRBD2,CASSPSGGPQYF,TGTGCCAGCAGCCCTAGCGGGGGGCCGCAGTACTTC
-,15,TRBJ2-7,TRBV15,-,CATSREWGDSYEQYF,TGTGCCACCAGCAGAGAGTGGGGGGACTCCTACGAGCAGTACTTC
-,16,TRBJ2-4,TRBV19,-,CASSTLYTGSKNIQYF,TGTGCCAGTAGTACCCTTTACACAGGGTCCAAAAACATTCAGTACTTC
-,13,TRBJ1-1,TRBV12-3/TRBV12-4,TRBD1,CASSWTGNTEAFF,TGTGCCAGCAGCTGGACAGGGAACACTGAAGCTTTCTTT
-,15,TRBJ1-2,TRBV11-2,-,CASSRQFWADYGYTF,TGTGCCAGCAGCCGTCAATTCTGGGCCGATTATGGCTACACCTTC
-,13,TRBJ2-3,TRBV20-1,-,CSASQRLTDTQYF,TGCAGTGCTAGTCAGCGTCTCACAGATACGCAGTATTTT
-,14,TRBJ2-7,TRBV6-1,TRBD1,CASSELGGVYEQYF,TGTGCCAGCAGTGAATTAGGGGGCGTCTACGAGCAGTACTTC
-,16,TRBJ2-2,TRBV5-4,-,CASSLGGTANTGELFF,TGTGCCAGCAGCCTTGGGGGGACAGCGAACACCGGGGAGCTGTTTTTT